This T cell receptor beta chain was sequenced during a study of T cell responses to AZD1222 COVID-19 vaccine. The table came from immunoSEQ multiplex PCR; TCRdb's copy has only in-frame clones and leaves some out. The sample records 100,000 to 150,000 clones, approximately 90% being singletons. CDR1 and CDR2 (germline): SQVTM, ANQGSEA. CDR3 length: 14 residues. Trimming shortened V by 3 bases and J by 3 bases, and 11 bases separated the two germline ends. The specimen comprised peripheral blood, sampled 28 days after the second dose of the MenACWY control vaccine. The sequence came from an adult who received the MenACWY meningococcal vaccine as a control. V usage is TRBV29-1 and J usage is TRBJ2-2; D is undetermined. The CDR3 DNA reads TGCAGCGTTGAGACGTGGGCGGACACCGGGGAGCTGTTTTTT. Encoded protein: CSVETWADTGELFF.